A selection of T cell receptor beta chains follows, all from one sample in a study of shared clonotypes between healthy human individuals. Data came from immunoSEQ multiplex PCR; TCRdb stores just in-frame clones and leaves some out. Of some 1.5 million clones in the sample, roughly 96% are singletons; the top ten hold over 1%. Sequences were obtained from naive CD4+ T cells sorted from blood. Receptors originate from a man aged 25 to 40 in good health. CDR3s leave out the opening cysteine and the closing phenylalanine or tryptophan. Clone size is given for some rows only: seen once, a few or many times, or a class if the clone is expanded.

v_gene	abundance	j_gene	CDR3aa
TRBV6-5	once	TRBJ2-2	ASSYSRGTGELF
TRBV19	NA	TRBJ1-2	ASSARQVTGGYT
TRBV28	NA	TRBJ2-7	ASGGGAGRSYEQY
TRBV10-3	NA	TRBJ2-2	AISPPGGLTGGELF
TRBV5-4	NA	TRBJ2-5	ASSGGLAGGVRETQY
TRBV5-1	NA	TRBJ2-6	ASSLGSGTGANVLT
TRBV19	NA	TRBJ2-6	ASKRASSGANVLT
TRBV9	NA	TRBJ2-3	ASSARGRADTQY
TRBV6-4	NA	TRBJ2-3	ASSDFATSTDTQY
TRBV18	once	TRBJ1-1	ASSPLAPGSRGGTEAF
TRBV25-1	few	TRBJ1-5	ASSATMNQPQH
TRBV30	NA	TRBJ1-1	AWSVTGLNTEAF
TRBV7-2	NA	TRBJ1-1	ASSPTGVGAEAF
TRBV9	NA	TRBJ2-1	ASSVATSGNNEQF
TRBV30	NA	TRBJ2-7	ASAPNHRTIRLEQY
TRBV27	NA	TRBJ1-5	ASSPRYFGGSNQPQH
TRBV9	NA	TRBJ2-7	ASSSHPGPSYEQY
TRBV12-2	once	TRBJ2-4	ASRRTQGTTRDLAKNIQY
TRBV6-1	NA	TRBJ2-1	ANGLDSHNEQF
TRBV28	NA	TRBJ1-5	ASVPGGFQPQH
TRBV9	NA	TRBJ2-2	ASSVGSLAGELF
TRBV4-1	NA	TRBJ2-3	ASSQGRIGPDGCSTDTQY
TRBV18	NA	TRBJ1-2	ASSPTGIGYGYT
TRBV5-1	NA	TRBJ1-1	ASSLEAGHYTEAF
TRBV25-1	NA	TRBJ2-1	ASSPTSTSGNEQF
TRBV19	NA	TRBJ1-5	ASSTRRGSNQPQH
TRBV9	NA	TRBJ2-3	ASSATSGGSLDTQY
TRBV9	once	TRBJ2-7	ASSARAGVAYEQY
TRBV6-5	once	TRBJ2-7	ASSYWTSGNHEQY
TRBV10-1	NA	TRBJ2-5	ASSPVWGETQY
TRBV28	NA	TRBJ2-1	ASSFPGYGHYNEQF
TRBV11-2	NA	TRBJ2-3	ASSLGTRGTDTQY
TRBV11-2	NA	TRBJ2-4	ASSPGLGKNIQY